This entry lists 24 T cell receptor beta chains sequenced from one sample in a study of cytomegalovirus exposure and HLA in healthy donors. The PCR used 60 Vbeta and 13 Jbeta primers. Method: immunoSEQ multiplex PCR; TCRdb's copy keeps in-frame clones and lacks some. The repertoire holds about 160,000 clones, 80% to 85% seen once, with about 1% in the top ten. Sequencing was done on a sample of PBMCs. The receptors stem from a man between 25 and 39 years old in good health and CMV-seronegative.

V usage is TRBV28 and J usage is TRBJ1-5; 7 positions agree with TRBD1. The germline CDR1 and CDR2 sequences are MDHEN and SYDVKM. J was trimmed by 6 bases and V by 6 bases; bases with no gene match: 8. The CDR3 consists of 14 residues. CDR3 residues: CASRGQVGGQPQHF. Here the CDR3 DNA reads TGTGCCAGCAGAGGACAGGTCGGGGGTCAGCCCCAGCATTTT.

The chain carries TRBV27 and TRBJ2-2, with a tentative D call TRBD1 (5 bases). CDR1 and CDR2 from the germline V gene are MNHEY and SMNVEV (reference sequence). This CDR3 has 14 amino acids. Deletions cut 6 bases from V and 4 bases from J, with 12 bases between. The CDR3 reads CASRRQSGTGELFF. CDR3 sequence (DNA): TGTGCCAGCAGGCGACAGAGTGGCACCGGGGAGCTGTTTTTT.

The chain carries TRBV28 and TRBJ2-2; D is possibly TRBD1 (5 bases). The germline V gene encodes CDR1 MDHEN and CDR2 SYDVKM. Trimming left V 6 bases short and J 2 bases short, with 25 bases between. The CDR3 loop spans 19 amino acids. CDR3 coding DNA: TGTGCCAGCAGCCTTCCTAGGTGGGGCAACCCTCTAAACACCGGGGAGCTGTTTTTT. Amino acid sequence: CASSLPRWGNPLNTGELFF. Based on the CDR3 plus reference TRBV28 and TRBJ2-2, the full variable domain is DVKVTQSSRYLVKRTGEKVFLECVQDMDHENMFWYRQDPGLGLRLIYFSYDVKMKEKGDIPEGYSVSREKKERFSLILESASTNQTSMYLCASSLPRWGNPLNTGELFFGEGSRLTVL.

Turning to this clone: Sequence at one end of the junction differs from germline and may be a read error. This chain connects TRBV30 to TRBJ1-2, with D hard to call. CDR3 length: 10 amino acids. Germline V CDR1 and CDR2: GTSNPN, SVGIG (reference sequence). CDR3 DNA: TGTGCCTGGACTCTGGGCCCCTCTCACTTC. It translates to CAWTLGPSHF.

For the CDR3, the DNA is TGTGCCAGCAGCGAGGGACTAGCGGGGGGGCAGGAGACCCAGTACTTC. Amino acids: CASSEGLAGGQETQYF. The chain uses TRBV9 and TRBJ2-5; 16 nucleotides agree with TRBD2. CDR1 SGDLS and CDR2 YYNGEE come from the germline V gene. V trimming: 3 bases; J trimming: 5 bases; junction bases outside the gene matches: 4. The CDR3 is made up of 16 amino acids.

The chain combines TRBV11-3 with TRBJ2-1; D is ambiguous. There are 13 residues in the CDR3. CDR1 is SGHNT, CDR2 YENEEA, per germline. The ends were cut back, 6 bases at V and 0 bases at J, with 6 bases in the middle. The CDR3 loop is CASSSSSYNEQFF. The CDR3, as DNA: TGTGCCAGCAGTTCGAGCTCCTACAATGAGCAGTTCTTC.

The chain links TRBV27 to TRBJ1-2, with no clear D. Germline V CDR1 and CDR2: MNHEY, SMNVEV (reference sequence). The CDR3 is 13 amino acids. V lost 5 bases, J lost 2 bases, and 9 bases lay in between. The CDR3: CASSPTRNYGYTF. The CDR3 DNA is TGTGCCAGCAGTCCTACCCGCAACTATGGCTACACCTTC.

The chain carries TRBV10-3 and TRBJ2-1, with 7 bases aligning to TRBD2. The CDR3 loop spans 15 amino acids. Germline assignment: CDR1 ENHRY and CDR2 SYGVKD. The V and J ends lost 2 bases and 4 bases, in that order; junction bases with no gene match: 5. The chain's CDR3 is CAISEGEGGYNEQFF. CDR3 nucleotides: TGTGCCATCAGTGAGGGGGAGGGCGGATACAATGAGCAGTTCTTC.

This chain connects TRBV2 to TRBJ2-2; 10 bases are shared with TRBD1. Germline lookup yields CDR1 SNHLY and CDR2 FYNNEI. This CDR3 has 14 amino acids. V dropped 7 bases and J dropped 6; count of bases not matched to a gene: 5. The CDR3 bases are TGTGCCAGCACTCGACAGGGGGCTTCCGGGGAGCTGTTTTTT. Translating it yields CASTRQGASGELFF.

V and J are TRBV5-1 and TRBJ2-5; 9 bases match TRBD1. The closer fit of TRBJ2-7 to the DNA end suggests the J call may be wrong. Germline V CDR1 and CDR2: SGHRS, YFSETQ. The CDR3 covers 18 residues. For the CDR3, the DNA is TGCGCCAGCAGCTCCTTAGGGACAGGGATACAAAGCTCCTACGAGCAGTACTTC. It encodes CASSSLGTGIQSSYEQYF.

This clone was counted a few times. The rearrangement links TRBV19 to TRBJ2-3; 9 nucleotides agree with TRBD2. The CDR3 covers 15 residues. Germline trimming cut 10 bases from V and 4 bases from J; bases unmatched to any gene: 12. Per germline, CDR1 LNHDA and CDR2 SQIVND (reference sequence). CDR3 sequence (DNA): TGTGCCACTCAACGTGGAGCGGGGGGATCAGATACGCAGTATTTT. Its translation: CATQRGAGGSDTQYF.

This rearrangement joins TRBV5-6 to TRBJ1-2; tentatively, D is TRBD1 (5 bases). Germline lookup yields CDR1 SGHDT and CDR2 YYEEEE. Trimming stripped 5 bases from V and 2 bases from J, with 16 bases between. The CDR3 has 15 amino acids. The CDR3 bases are TGTGCCAGCAGGTTCGATAGGAAGGGGAACTATGGCTACACCTTC. Protein: CASRFDRKGNYGYTF.

V usage is TRBV5-6 and J usage is TRBJ1-1; D may be TRBD1 (5 bases). In germline, CDR1 is SGHDT, CDR2 YYEEEE. V was cut by 3 bases and J by 6 bases, with 18 bases left in between. The CDR3 runs to 15 residues. CDR3 in DNA: TGTGCCAGCAGCTGGACGATTGGACATGAGGCTGAAGCTTTCTTT. Protein sequence: CASSWTIGHEAEAFF.

The chain carries TRBV6-5 and TRBJ2-7; D gene unclear. Germline lookup yields CDR1 MNHEY and CDR2 SVGAGI. V lost 6 bases and J 2 bases, leaving 14 bases between the germline ends. This CDR3 has 14 residues. The CDR3 nucleotides are TGTGCCAGCAGCCCCCCCTCCCCCGCCTACGAGCAGTACTTC. Residues: CASSPPSPAYEQYF.

This sequence joins TRBV28 and TRBJ1-1; the D gene is possibly TRBD1 (5 bases). The V and J ends lost 7 bases and 0 bases respectively, with 9 bases between them. The CDR3 is made up of 13 amino acids. Germline values: CDR1 MDHEN, CDR2 SYDVKM. This chain's CDR3 is CASIGHMNTEAFF. Here the CDR3 DNA reads TGTGCCAGCATAGGACATATGAACACTGAAGCTTTCTTT.

The CDR3 DNA is TGCGCCAGCAGCTCCTTTGGGGCTTCCTACGAGCAGTACTTC. It specifies CASSSFGASYEQYF. V and J are TRBV4-1 and TRBJ2-7, with a tentative D call TRBD1 (5 bases). The V and J ends lost 5 bases and 1 base respectively, with 12 bases between them. Germline V gene lookup returns CDR1 MGHRA and CDR2 YSYEKL. CDR3 length: 14 residues.

The CDR3 reads CASTGLALSYEQYF. The CDR3 DNA sequence: TGTGCCAGCACCGGACTAGCGCTCTCCTACGAGCAGTACTTC. J is TRBJ2-7 and V is TRBV2, with 9 bases that match TRBD2. V gave up 7 bases and J gave up 0 bases; unmatched junction bases: 4. Germline V lookup: CDR1 SNHLY, CDR2 FYNNEI. The CDR3 loop spans 14 amino acids.

The chain joins TRBV5-1 to TRBJ2-5; D might be TRBD1 (5 bases). The CDR3 extends over 14 amino acids. V dropped 0 bases and J dropped 1 base, with 7 bases sitting between them. CDR1 is SGHRS and CDR2 is YFSETQ in the germline V gene. CDR3 region: CASSLDRGQETQYF. The CDR3 coding sequence is TGCGCCAGCAGCTTGGATAGGGGCCAAGAGACCCAGTACTTC.

The CDR3 sequence is CASSENDRATYSEAFF. CDR3 bases: TGTGCCAGCAGTGAAAACGACAGGGCAACGTATAGTGAAGCTTTCTTT. The chain has TRBV28 and TRBJ1-1; 7 bases align to TRBD1. CDR1 is MDHEN and CDR2 is SYDVKM in the germline V gene. V trimming: 5 bases; J trimming: 7 bases; junction bases outside the gene matches: 16. The CDR3 consists of 16 residues. The variable domain in full, with the rest retrieved from reference TRBV28 and TRBJ1-1, is DVKVTQSSRYLVKRTGEKVFLECVQDMDHENMFWYRQDPGLGLRLIYFSYDVKMKEKGDIPEGYSVSREKKERFSLILESASTNQTSMYLCASSENDRATYSEAFFGQGTRLTVV.

This sequence joins TRBV19 and TRBJ2-7; 7 nucleotides agree with TRBD1. This CDR3 is built from 15 residues. Germline CDR1 LNHDA, CDR2 SQIVND (reference sequence). V shed 5 bases and J 2 bases; nucleotides not matched to a gene: 9. CDR3 nucleotide sequence: TGTGCCAGTAGTCTCCGACAGGGCGCTACCTACGAGCAGTACTTC. The encoded protein is CASSLRQGATYEQYF.

This clone was seen more than once but under ten times. This chain connects TRBV16 to TRBJ2-7, with D possibly TRBD2 on 7 matching bases. V dropped 1 base and J dropped 0 bases, with 10 bases sitting between them. CDR1 and CDR2 (germline): KGHSY, FQNENV. This CDR3 region has 15 residues. The CDR3 region is CASSQWRGPSYEQYF. The CDR3 bases are TGTGCCAGCAGCCAATGGCGGGGGCCCTCCTACGAGCAGTACTTC.

The V gene is TRBV27, the J gene TRBJ2-7; TRBD2 matches at 10 bases. Trimming took 2 bases from V and 5 from J; bases not matched to a gene: 6. The CDR3 runs 15 residues. CDR1 and CDR2 (germline): MNHEY, SMNVEV (reference sequence). In DNA, the CDR3 is TGTGCCAGCAGTTTAGTAGCGGGAGGAGTCCACGAGCAGTACTTC. Translated, it gives CASSLVAGGVHEQYF.

A few counts support this clone. The chain joins TRBV29-1 to TRBJ2-1, with D maybe TRBD2 (6 bases). Trimming removed 4 bases at V and 7 bases at J, with 23 bases between. Germline CDR1 reads SQVTM; CDR2 reads ANQGSEA. This CDR3 has 16 residues. CDR3 protein: CSVVGGTFVAENEQFF. The CDR3 DNA follows: TGCAGCGTTGTTGGCGGGACGTTTGTAGCTGAGAATGAGCAGTTCTTC.

The chain recombines TRBV5-1 with TRBJ2-2; TRBD1 is a possible D gene (7 bases). The CDR3 contains 15 residues. The V and J ends lost 4 bases and 9 bases respectively, with 19 bases between them. Germline V gene data show CDR1 as SGHRS and CDR2 as YFSETQ. CDR3: CASSPEGAIPRELFF. Here the CDR3 DNA reads TGCGCCAGCAGCCCGGAGGGGGCTATACCCCGGGAGCTGTTTTTT.